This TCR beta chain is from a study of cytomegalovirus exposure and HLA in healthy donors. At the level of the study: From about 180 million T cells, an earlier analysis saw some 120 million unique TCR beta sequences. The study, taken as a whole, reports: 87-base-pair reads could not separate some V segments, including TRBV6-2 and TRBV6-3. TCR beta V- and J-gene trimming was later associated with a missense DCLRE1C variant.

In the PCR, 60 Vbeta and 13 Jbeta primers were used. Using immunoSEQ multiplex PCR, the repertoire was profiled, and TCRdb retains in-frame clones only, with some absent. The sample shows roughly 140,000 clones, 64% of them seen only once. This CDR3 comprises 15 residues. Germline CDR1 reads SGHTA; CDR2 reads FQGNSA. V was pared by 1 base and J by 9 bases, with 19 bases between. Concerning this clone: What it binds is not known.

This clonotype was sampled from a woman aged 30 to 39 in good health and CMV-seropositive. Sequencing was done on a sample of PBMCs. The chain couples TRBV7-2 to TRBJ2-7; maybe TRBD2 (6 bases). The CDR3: CASSLVPTSSVVQYF. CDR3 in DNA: TGTGCCAGCAGCTTAGTCCCAACTAGCTCGGTAGTGCAGTACTTC. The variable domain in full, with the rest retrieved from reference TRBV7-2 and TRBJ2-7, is GAGVSQSPSNKVTEKGKDVELRCDPISGHTALYWYRQSLGQGLEFLIYFQGNSAPDKSGLPSDRFSAERTGGSVSTLTIQRTQQEDSAVYLCASSLVPTSSVVQYFGPGTRLTVT.